These 6 T cell receptor beta chains originate from one sample sequenced in a study of low-dose radiotherapy and immunotherapy resistance in tumors. First-strand cDNA used TRAV- and TRBV-specific primers, covering alpha and beta chains. TCR amplification used 20 to 25 PCR cycles, a constant-region primer and a V-primer adapter. TCRdb redid the calling of the reads with MiXCR, one entry per CDR3 protein. Of about 10,000 distinct CDR3 sequences in the sample, roughly 42% were seen once. These receptors all stem from a human donor with advanced metastatic prostate, ovarian, gallbladder or colorectal cancer (not recorded which). This table probably holds off-target reads from a library built for another chain.

This clonotype was detected only a few times. This chain links TRBV28 with TRBJ2-5; 7 positions agree with TRBD1. Germline V gives CDR1 MDHEN, CDR2 SYDVKM. The CDR3 covers 15 residues. V trimming: 5 bases; J trimming: 5 bases; junction bases outside the gene matches: 11. The DNA of the CDR3 is TGTGCCAGCAGTCCTGACAGGGTGATGTGGGAGACCCAGTACTTC. Translated: CASSPDRVMWETQYF.

In its sample, this clonotype is medium-sized. V usage is TRBV28 and J usage is TRBJ1-6; possible D gene TRBD1, 6 bases. The germline V gene has CDR1 MDHEN and CDR2 SYDVKM. Trimming cost V 7 bases and J 9 bases, with 16 bases left between them. The CDR3 spans 14 residues. CDR3: CASTSAQGGSPLHF. CDR3 in DNA: TGTGCCAGCACCTCGGCACAGGGAGGTTCACCCCTCCACTTT.

This clonotype came up a few times. The chain joins TRBV7-8 to TRBJ2-1; D possibly corresponds to TRBD2 (7 bases). The V and J ends lost 5 bases and 5 bases respectively, with 19 bases between them. Germline loops: CDR1 SGHVS, CDR2 FQNEAQ. The CDR3 covers 16 residues. This CDR3 reads CASSAVYGGPNNEQFF. CDR3 bases: TGTGCCAGCAGCGCCGTGTACGGGGGGCCAAACAATGAGCAGTTCTTC.

This chain connects TRBV10-3 to TRBJ2-1; D uncertain. Germline lookup yields CDR1 ENHRY and CDR2 SYGVKD. The CDR3 has 12 amino acids. V shed 3 bases and J shed 5 bases, with 5 bases lying between them. The CDR3: CAISDNNNEQFF. The DNA for the CDR3 is TGTGCCATCAGTGACAATAACAATGAGCAGTTCTTC.

The chain uses TRBV7-2 and TRBJ1-5; weak D call: TRBD1 (5 bases). Germline V gene lookup returns CDR1 SGHTA and CDR2 FQGNSA. The CDR3 contains 13 residues. The V end lost 5 bases, the J end lost 5 bases, and 10 bases lay between the germline ends. The CDR3: CASSLQGDQPQHF. CDR3 DNA: TGTGCCAGCAGCCTCCAGGGAGATCAGCCCCAGCATTTT.

The chain couples TRBV20-1 to TRBJ2-6; D call uncertain. In germline, CDR1 is DFQATT, CDR2 SNEGSKA (reference sequence). Trimming removed 6 bases from V and 1 base from J, with 10 bases in between. The CDR3 contains 14 residues. CDR3 sequence reads: CSADPGSGANVLTF. CDR3 nucleotide sequence: TGCAGTGCCGACCCCGGGTCTGGGGCCAACGTCCTGACTTTC.